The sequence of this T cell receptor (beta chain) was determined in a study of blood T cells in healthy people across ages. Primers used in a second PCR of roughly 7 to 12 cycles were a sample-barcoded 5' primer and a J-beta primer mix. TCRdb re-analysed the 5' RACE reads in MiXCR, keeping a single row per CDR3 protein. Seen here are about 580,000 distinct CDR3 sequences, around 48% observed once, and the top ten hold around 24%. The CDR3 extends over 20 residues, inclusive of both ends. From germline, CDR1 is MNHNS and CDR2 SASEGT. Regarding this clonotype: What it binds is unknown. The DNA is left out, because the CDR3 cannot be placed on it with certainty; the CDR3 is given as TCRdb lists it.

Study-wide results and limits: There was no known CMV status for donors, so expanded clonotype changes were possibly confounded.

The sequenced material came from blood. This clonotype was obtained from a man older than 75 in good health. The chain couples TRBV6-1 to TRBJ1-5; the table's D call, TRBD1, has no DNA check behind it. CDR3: CASSRAGADTQYFGPGTQHF.